The TCR beta chain under discussion was sequenced for a study of control samples from healthy donors and cancer patients. Measured with immunoSEQ multiplex PCR; TCRdb has only the in-frame clones, and not every one. The sample comprises under 200,000 clones, around 88% of which are singletons, and 4.5% to 6% rests with the top ten. Trimming took 7 bases from V and 4 from J, leaving 13 bases between them. CDR3 size: 13 residues. The chain employs TRBV12-3 or TRBV12-4 and TRBJ2-5; the D is unclear. This receptor was taken from a woman aged 30 to 39 in good health. Material for sequencing was blood. DNA of the CDR3: TGTGCCAGCAAGGTAGCCGGGCTAGAGACCCAGTACTTC. The encoded protein is CASKVAGLETQYF.